This TCR beta chain was documented in a study of blood T cell repertoires in COVID-19 (dated by TCRdb to the early 2020s). Background on the whole study: The collaborator samples originated in the United States, Italy and Spain and spanned the acute and convalescent phases of COVID-19. The prospective study material was composed of cDNA or gDNA derived from T cells, B-cell-depleted T cells, or PBMCs. The dataset comprised deeply sampled blood TCRbeta repertoires from subjects exposed to, actively infected with, or recovered from COVID-19. The repertoires were released in a freely available public database meant as a resource for research on the immune response to SARS-CoV-2. Samples came from the ongoing ImmuneRACE study (first 160 participants) plus 1,254 subjects from 6 global collaborators. Sample metadata almost always included a de-identified subject ID, COVID-19 status, age in years and sex. Where available, HLA class I and class II types were obtained from metadata supplied by the sample provider rather than from assay-based typing.

TCRbeta CDR3 regions were amplified from genomic DNA by means of the immunoSEQ Assay, a bias-controlled multiplex PCR. The original pipeline was this. Nucleated cell counts per sample were estimated from amplification of reference gene primers within the assay. Sequence reads were collapsed and filtered to measure the absolute abundance of every unique TCRbeta CDR3 rearrangement. For each sample, productive Simpson clonality was calculated as the square root of Simpson's diversity index over productive rearrangements. TCRdb mirrors the immuneACCESS table, restricted to in-frame sequences. Some clones are absent from its copies; in checked studies, under half trace to an unresolved V gene, and the reason for the others is unknown. V, J and clone size are those of that table, while D and trimming were read from the DNA. The sample table lists hundreds of thousands of clones, 75% to 90% of them with a count of one. Of the sample, approximately 8.3% is held by the ten largest clones.

This clone is a singleton in its sample. No cognate antigen has been identified for it. The record has no base qualities; no much larger clone is one base away. Findings and caveats that apply to the study as a whole: The quantity of clinical and demographic metadata differed by source and by participant and was supplied without curation.

Participants in the prospective study were enrolled through a virtual design, were aged about 18 to 89 years, and lived in 24 United States geographic areas. In the prospective study, participants were assigned to cohorts based on the clinical history participants reported in a screening survey and a study questionnaire. For ImmuneRACE Cohort 3, a participant was defined as recovered based on two consecutive negative NP/OP PCR tests, clearance by a healthcare professional, or resolution of symptoms. In the prospective study, whole blood, serum and a nasopharyngeal or oropharyngeal swab were collected from each participant by mobile phlebotomists. Over a roughly two-month period, participants in the prospective study had the option of providing additional blood draws and questionnaires. Before DNA extraction, prospective study blood samples were shipped either frozen or at room temperature. V is shortened by 5 bases, J by 2 bases, and the region joining them spans 9 bases. Looking up the germline V gene yields CDR1 KGHSH and CDR2 LQKENI. The CDR3 starts with the cysteine, ends with the phenylalanine, and has 13 residues. This entry keeps only the CDR3 DNA: 39 bases, framed from base 1.

The receptor's source is a woman aged 55-69 years who had recovered from COVID-19. Material for sequencing was PBMCs or T cells enriched from blood (not recorded which). The chain was built from TRBV18 and TRBJ1-2, with the D gene not confidently named. Read as DNA, the sequence is TGTGCCAGCTCAACCGACACCAACTATGGCTACACCTTC. This yields the protein CASSTDTNYGYTF.